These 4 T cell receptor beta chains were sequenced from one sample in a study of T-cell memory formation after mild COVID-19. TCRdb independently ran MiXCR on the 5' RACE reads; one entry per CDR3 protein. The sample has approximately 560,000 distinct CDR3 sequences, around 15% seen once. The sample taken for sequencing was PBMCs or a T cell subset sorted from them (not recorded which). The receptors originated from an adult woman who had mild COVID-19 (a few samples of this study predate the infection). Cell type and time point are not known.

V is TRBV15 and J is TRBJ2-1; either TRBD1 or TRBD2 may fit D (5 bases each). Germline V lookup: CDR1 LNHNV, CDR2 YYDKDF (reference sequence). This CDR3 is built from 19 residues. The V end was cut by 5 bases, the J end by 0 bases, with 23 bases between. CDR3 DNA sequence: TGTGCCACCAGCCCGAGGGTAGACAGAACAATAAACTCCTACAATGAGCAGTTCTTC. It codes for CATSPRVDRTINSYNEQFF.

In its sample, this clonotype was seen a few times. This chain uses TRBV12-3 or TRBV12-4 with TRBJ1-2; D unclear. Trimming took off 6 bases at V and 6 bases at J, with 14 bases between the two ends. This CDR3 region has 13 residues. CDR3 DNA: TGTGCCAGCAGCTCGGGGAGGGCGAATGGCTACACCTTC. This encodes CASSSGRANGYTF.

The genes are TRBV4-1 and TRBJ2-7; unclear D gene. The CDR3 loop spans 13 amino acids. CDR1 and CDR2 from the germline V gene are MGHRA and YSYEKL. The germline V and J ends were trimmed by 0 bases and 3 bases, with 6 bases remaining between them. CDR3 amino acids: CASSQEFNYEQYF. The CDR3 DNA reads TGCGCCAGCAGCCAAGAATTTAACTACGAGCAGTACTTC.

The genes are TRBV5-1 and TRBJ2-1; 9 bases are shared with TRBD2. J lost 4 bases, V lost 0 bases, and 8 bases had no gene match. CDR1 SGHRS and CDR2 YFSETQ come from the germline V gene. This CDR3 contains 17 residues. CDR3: CASSLVASGNPYNEQFF. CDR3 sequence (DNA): TGCGCCAGCAGCTTGGTAGCTAGCGGGAATCCTTACAATGAGCAGTTCTTC.